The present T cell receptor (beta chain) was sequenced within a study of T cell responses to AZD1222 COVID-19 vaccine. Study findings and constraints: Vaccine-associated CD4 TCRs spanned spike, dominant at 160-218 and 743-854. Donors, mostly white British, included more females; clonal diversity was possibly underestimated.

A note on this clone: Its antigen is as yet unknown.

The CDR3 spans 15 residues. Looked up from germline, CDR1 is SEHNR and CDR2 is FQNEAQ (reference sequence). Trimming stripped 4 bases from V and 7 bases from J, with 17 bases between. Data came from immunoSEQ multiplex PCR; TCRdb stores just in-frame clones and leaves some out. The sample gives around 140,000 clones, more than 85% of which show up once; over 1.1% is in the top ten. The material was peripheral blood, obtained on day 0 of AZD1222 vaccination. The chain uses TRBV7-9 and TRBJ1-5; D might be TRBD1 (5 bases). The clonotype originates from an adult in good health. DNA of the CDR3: TGTGCCAGCAGCTCAGCTGGGGGGAGGGAACAGCCCCAGCATTTT. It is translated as CASSSAGGREQPQHF.